These 2 T cell receptor beta chains came from one sample sequenced in a study of spatial heterogeneity in lung cancer. Points from the study as a whole: For expanded intratumoral alpha and beta TCRs, counts tracked tumor mutation counts.

These receptors are not linked to any known antigen. Time point here: sample taken at primary tumor resection. TCRdb passed the 5' RACE reads through MiXCR, listing each CDR3 protein once. Of 15,000 to 20,000 distinct CDR3 sequences listed, about 6.3% are singletons. The sample in question was lung tumor tissue, obtained at surgery. The source of these receptors is a male donor with early-stage non-small cell lung cancer.

Ten or more counts support this clonotype. This beta chain turned up in a library designed for alpha chains; as an off-target read, its abundance says little. The genes are TRBV7-6 and TRBJ2-7, with 7 bases fitting TRBD1. This CDR3 contains 13 residues. The germline V gene encodes CDR1 SGHVS and CDR2 FNYEAQ. V lost 5 bases, J lost 3 bases, and 4 bases stayed unmatched. CDR3 bases: TGTGCCAGCAGCCGGACAGGTGGCTACGAGCAGTACTTC. This gives the protein CASSRTGGYEQYF.

This clonotype was detected many times. The library was prepared for alpha chains; this beta chain is a stray read, so its frequency means little. V and J are TRBV18 and TRBJ2-1; 7 nucleotides align to TRBD2. The CDR3 extends over 15 amino acids. J lost 5 bases, V lost 1 base, and 5 bases had no gene match. The germline V gene encodes CDR1 KGHSH and CDR2 LQKENI. The DNA of the CDR3 is TGTGCCAGCTCACCACAGGCGGGAGTAAACAATGAGCAGTTCTTC. Translation: CASSPQAGVNNEQFF.